The clone carrying this T cell receptor (beta chain) was picked up many times. The antigen remains unidentified. The ends were cut back, 5 bases at V and 5 bases at J, with 19 bases in the middle. CDR3 length equals 15 residues. The record originates from a study of T cells after yellow fever vaccination. The wider study: Fractions of low cell number were prepared using SMART-Seq v4 Ultra Low Input. Study observations and caveats: A weaker but faster secondary response was observed, peaking on day 5 versus 15.

In making TCR cDNA, 5'RACE template switching added a universal primer site and UMIs to it. TCRdb reanalysed the 5' RACE reads using MiXCR and keeps one entry per CDR3 protein. The sample holds some 110,000 distinct CDR3 sequences, about 6.8% seen once. The receptor comes from a man aged 18 to 35 who received the YFV17D yellow fever vaccine. The sample was CD4+ T cells sorted from PBMCs, taken approximately 47 days after the first yellow fever vaccination. The chain joins TRBV12-3 or TRBV12-4 to TRBJ2-7, with a weak D call TRBD1 (5 bases). CDR3 sequence reads: CASSAARAGVDEQYV. CDR3 bases: TGTGCCAGCAGTGCCGCCAGGGCTGGGGTGGACGAGCAGTACGTC.